This is a list of T cell receptor beta chains from one sample in a study of T cells in Graves' hyperthyroidism and ophthalmopathy. TCRdb reprocessed the multiplex PCR reads with MiXCR, giving one entry per CDR3 protein. The sample records 150,000 to 200,000 distinct CDR3 sequences, roughly 9.4% being singletons. The sample comprised blood. Every receptor here comes from a young woman with Graves' hyperthyroidism that later progressed to Graves' ophthalmopathy. Each CDR3 is given without its conserved first and last residue.

cdr3_aa j_call v_call
ASSARVLAGGNTGELF TRBJ2-2 TRBV7-3
AIRNDRAYGYT TRBJ1-2 TRBV10-3
ASSIFRESEAF TRBJ1-1 TRBV19
ASGDRAGNQPQH TRBJ1-5 TRBV7-8
ASGQGQSAEAF TRBJ1-1 TRBV6-1
ASSQDIGRSDQPQH TRBJ1-5 TRBV3-1
ASSLKGGSRNTGELF TRBJ2-2 TRBV7-2
ASSLLTGGNTEAF TRBJ1-1 TRBV7-9
ASSSGTGEADTQY TRBJ2-3 TRBV5-4
ASSLQETQY TRBJ2-5 TRBV12-3/TRBV12-4
ASSSLRAGRGQGTEAF TRBJ1-1 TRBV6-2/TRBV6-3
AWSNQQGYEQY TRBJ2-7 TRBV30
SVVRVTGGNEQY TRBJ2-7 TRBV29-1
AWKGSHEQY TRBJ2-7 TRBV30
ASSSTRSGGFPSGELF TRBJ2-2 TRBV28
ASSRGLAGGRGGETDTQY TRBJ2-3 TRBV19
ASSQESLGNEQY TRBJ2-7 TRBV4-1
ASYGGLQGKF TRBJ2-1 TRBV2
ATSDFGHSTGELF TRBJ2-2 TRBV24-1
ASSVRSTGELF TRBJ2-2 TRBV9
SASVSNTGELF TRBJ2-2 TRBV20-1
ASSSGLVASYEQY TRBJ2-7 TRBV3-1
ASILSSVARVNAF TRBJ1-1 TRBV10-1
ASSSRPLGETQY TRBJ2-5 TRBV2
ASSEARREENEQF TRBJ2-1 TRBV6-1
SAWLETGYTEAF TRBJ1-1 TRBV20-1
ASSTGSGEDTQY TRBJ2-3 TRBV5-1
SGRDSATNEKLF TRBJ1-4 TRBV20-1
ASSTGDYEQY TRBJ2-7 TRBV12-3/TRBV12-4
ASSRGQSLWSSYEQY TRBJ2-7 TRBV5-1
ATSRLVGSGELF TRBJ2-2 TRBV15
ASRPGLALYYTDTQY TRBJ2-3 TRBV28
ASSIADSNQPQH TRBJ1-5 TRBV19
ASSPRQGQETYGYT TRBJ1-2 TRBV14
ASSLLANTEAF TRBJ1-1 TRBV5-8
ASSENPGPPNEQF TRBJ2-1 TRBV2
SARGGTGQTMNTEAF TRBJ1-1 TRBV20-1
TSSYFGDTQY TRBJ2-3 TRBV6-5
ASRISGGHTGELF TRBJ2-2 TRBV28
ASSQRTGDFNQPQH TRBJ1-5 TRBV11-2
SATLTGGAVNIQY TRBJ2-4 TRBV20-1
ASSTSVTYEQY TRBJ2-7 TRBV19
ASTPSIGGSQPQH TRBJ1-5 TRBV19
ASSSGANVLT TRBJ2-6 TRBV7-3
ASSWTSGGEQY TRBJ2-7 TRBV7-3
ASSRDRAGVAGGPGNEQF TRBJ2-1 TRBV3-1
ASSLEGASGELF TRBJ2-2 TRBV7-9
AWRYSNYGYT TRBJ1-2 TRBV30
ASSPRTIYEQY TRBJ2-7 TRBV3-1
ATRERSSYEQY TRBJ2-7 TRBV7-2
ASSLGTGRVGRETQY TRBJ2-5 TRBV7-2
ASSQGGPPLH TRBJ1-6 TRBV7-8
ASAGQGIVNTGELF TRBJ2-2 TRBV4-1